The T cell receptor (beta chain) described here comes from a study of blood T cell repertoires in COVID-19. Study-wide context: The study drew acute and convalescent COVID-19 samples from the United States, Italy and Spain. PBMCs, B-cell-depleted T cells, or T cells provided the cDNA or gDNA that made up the material.

Method: immunoSEQ multiplex PCR; TCRdb's copy keeps in-frame clones and lacks some. This sample yields 250,000 to 400,000 clones, of which roughly nine tenths are seen a single time; approximately 2.9% belongs to the top ten. Seattle's enrolled individuals joined amid active infection and were then monitored longitudinally. The TCR comes from a woman aged 30 to 39 with COVID-19, enrolled during active disease. Material for sequencing was peripheral blood.

CDR3 loop: CASSQAWDRGSGNTIYF. The CDR3 DNA sequence: TGTGCCAGCAGCCAAGCCTGGGACAGAGGCTCTGGAAACACCATATATTTT. The chain employs TRBV4-2 and TRBJ1-3; 7 bases map to TRBD1. This CDR3 is built from 17 residues. V shed 1 base, J shed 0 bases, and the junction held 6 bases outside the gene matches. CDR1 LGHNA and CDR2 YNFKEQ come from the germline V gene.